These 14 T cell receptor beta chains were all obtained from the same sample, sequenced in a study of control samples from healthy donors and cancer patients (dated by TCRdb to about 2020). The library was generated by the immunoSEQ multiplex PCR assay. Entries here come from immuneACCESS through TCRdb and include only in-frame sequences with V and J called. Some clones fail to appear in such tables; in the studies checked, an unresolved V gene covers under half of the shortfall, and the cause of the remainder is unknown. In this sample the table shows over 100,000 clones, roughly 92% of which occur a single time. The ten largest clones add up to around 6% of the sample. Input material: blood. These receptors were collected from a young man in good health.

The J gene is TRBJ1-1, the V gene TRBV6-6; no clear D. The germline V and J ends were trimmed by 7 bases and 1 base, with 7 bases remaining between them. There are 12 residues in the CDR3. The V gene's germline CDR1 is MNHNY and CDR2 SVGAGI (reference sequence). The CDR3 spells CASKASNTEAFF. CDR3 nucleotide sequence: TGTGCCAGCAAAGCCTCGAACACTGAAGCTTTCTTT.

V and J are TRBV6-1 and TRBJ2-5, with 10 nucleotides matching TRBD1. J was trimmed by 5 bases and V by 4 bases; bases with no gene match: 13. Germline lookup yields CDR1 MNHNS and CDR2 SASEGT. The CDR3 has 17 residues. The CDR3 spells CASSGRDRGVRGETQYF. The CDR3 DNA reads TGTGCCAGCAGTGGGCGGGACAGGGGAGTACGGGGGGAGACCCAGTACTTC.

The chain carries TRBV27 and TRBJ2-3; TRBD2 agrees at 9 bases. The V gene's germline CDR1 is MNHEY and CDR2 SMNVEV (reference sequence). This CDR3 has 16 amino acids. The junction had 7 bases not matched to a gene; V was cut back by 6 bases and J by 0 bases. CDR3 DNA: TGTGCCAGCAGGCGGGGGGGATTGTCTAGCACAGATACGCAGTATTTT. Translating gives CASRRGGLSSTDTQYF.

This clone was seen just once. V is TRBV6-6 and J is TRBJ2-5; D remains ambiguous. Looked up from germline, CDR1 is MNHNY and CDR2 is SVGAGI (reference sequence). Trimming took off 6 bases at V and 4 bases at J, with 15 bases between the two ends. The CDR3 consists of 14 residues. The CDR3 bases are TGTGCCAGCAGCCCCCATGGGGTTAGAGAGACCCAGTACTTC. As protein: CASSPHGVRETQYF.

The table lists this clone with a count of one. The chain employs TRBV5-6 and TRBJ1-2; a weak D match, TRBD1 (5 bases). Looked up from germline, CDR1 is SGHDT and CDR2 is YYEEEE. Trimming stripped 2 bases from V and 4 bases from J, with 9 bases between. The CDR3 is 13 amino acids. The CDR3 nucleotides read TGTGCCAGCAGCTTTCGGGGCTTCTATGGCTACACCTTC. Its protein is CASSFRGFYGYTF.

The chain uses TRBV7-2 and TRBJ2-1; D not resolved. The CDR3 spans 14 residues. V gave up 5 bases and J gave up 5 bases, with 13 bases separating them. The V gene's germline CDR1 is SGHTA and CDR2 FQGNSA. This chain's CDR3 is CASSHLTPNNEQFF. As DNA, the CDR3 is TGTGCCAGCAGCCACCTCACACCTAACAATGAGCAGTTCTTC.

The genes are TRBV4-1 and TRBJ2-6; either TRBD1 or TRBD2 may supply D (5 bases each). V lost 1 base and J lost 1, with 20 bases in between. The CDR3 is 20 residues long. Germline V gives CDR1 MGHRA, CDR2 YSYEKL. CDR3 region: CASSQGRGGTAGSGANVLTF. CDR3 sequence (DNA): TGCGCCAGCAGCCAAGGCCGTGGGGGAACCGCAGGGTCTGGGGCCAACGTCCTGACTTTC.

The V and J genes are TRBV6-6 and TRBJ1-6; 7 bases map to TRBD1. The CDR3 is 15 residues long. Germline V CDR1 and CDR2: MNHNY, SVGAGI (reference sequence). J gave up 9 bases and V 4 bases, and 9 bases lay outside the gene matches. The CDR3 DNA sequence: TGTGCCAGCAGTTTTCCGACAGGGCAGAGTTCACCCCTCCACTTT. Translation gives CASSFPTGQSSPLHF.

This chain uses TRBV5-3 with TRBJ1-2, with D uncertain. TRBV5-3 is noted as an ORF with a role that remains uncertain. The V and J ends lost 2 bases and 3 bases respectively, with 14 bases between them. The CDR3 runs 15 residues. CDR3 nucleotide sequence: TGTGCCAGAAGCTTAAACACTCATTCGGACTATGGCTACACCTTC. Translation: CARSLNTHSDYGYTF.

J is TRBJ2-1 and V is TRBV3-1 (or the pseudogene TRBV3-2); maybe TRBD2 (6 bases). Germline CDR1 reads LGHDT; CDR2 reads YNNKEL (reference sequence). V lost 8 bases to trimming and J lost 4 bases, with 12 bases between them. CDR3 length equals 13 residues. CDR3 sequence: CASVGGTYNEQFF. The DNA of the CDR3 is TGTGCCAGCGTGGGGGGAACTTACAATGAGCAGTTCTTC.

This chain connects TRBV29-1 to TRBJ1-2, with 10 bases fitting TRBD1. Germline CDR1 is SQVTM and CDR2 is ANQGSEA. The CDR3 extends over 13 amino acids. The V and J ends lost 7 bases and 1 base, in that order; junction bases with no gene match: 3. The CDR3 DNA reads as TGCAGCGGGACAGGGGGGAGTAACTATGGCTACACCTTC. Protein: CSGTGGSNYGYTF. The whole variable domain, filled in from reference TRBV29-1 and TRBJ1-2, reads SAVISQKPSRDICQRGTSLTIQCQVDSQVTMMFWYRQQPGQSLTLIATANQGSEATYESGFVIDKFPISRPNLTFSTLTVSNMSPEDSSIYLCSGTGGSNYGYTFGSGTRLTVV.

This sequence joins TRBV30 and TRBJ1-6; no clear D. Trimming shortened V by 0 bases and J by 0 bases, and 9 bases separated the two germline ends. The CDR3 is 16 amino acids. Germline loops: CDR1 GTSNPN, CDR2 SVGIG (reference sequence). The CDR3 coding sequence is TGTGCCTGGAGTGTAGTAGAGAGCTCCTATAATTCACCCCTCCACTTT. This gives the protein CAWSVVESSYNSPLHF. The full variable domain, in which reference TRBV30 and TRBJ1-6 provide the parts outside the CDR3, is SQTIHQWPATLVQPVGSPLSLECTVEGTSNPNLYWYRQAAGRGLQLLFYSVGIGQISSEVPQNLSASRPQDRQFILSSKKLLLSDSGFYLCAWSVVESSYNSPLHFGNGTRLTVT.

The chain uses TRBV18 and TRBJ2-7, with a weak D call TRBD2 (5 bases). Germline V lookup: CDR1 KGHSH, CDR2 LQKENI. V dropped 3 bases and J dropped 2 bases, with 11 bases sitting between them. The CDR3 has 14 residues. The CDR3 DNA follows: TGTGCCAGCTCACCCCCCGGACTCCCCTACGAGCAGTACTTC. As protein: CASSPPGLPYEQYF.

This sequence joins TRBV19 and TRBJ1-4; maybe TRBD1 (5 bases). The CDR3 has 13 residues. V shed 7 bases and J shed 0 bases, with 6 bases lying between them. Germline loops: CDR1 LNHDA, CDR2 SQIVND (reference sequence). As DNA, the CDR3 is TGTGCCAGTATGGGGGCAACTAATGAAAAACTGTTTTTT. It specifies CASMGATNEKLFF.